The next 13 T cell receptor beta chains were all read from a single sample in a study of blood T cells in healthy people across ages. Using a J-beta primer mix together with a sample-barcoded 5' primer, a second PCR was run for roughly 6 to 11 cycles. TCRdb itself ran the 5' RACE reads through MiXCR, one entry per CDR3 protein. The top ten hold about 20% of the sample, which has roughly 800,000 distinct CDR3 sequences, more than 45% seen once. The sample comprised blood. The receptors stem from a man under 40 in good health.

This clonotype was seen ten or more times. One end of the junction does not line up with germline, which may come from a read error. The V call is TRBV5-1, the J call TRBJ2-1; D is unresolved. Germline-derived CDR1 and CDR2 are SGHRS and YFSETQ. This CDR3 region has 13 residues. The CDR3 DNA sequence: TGTGCCAGCAGCTTAGGACCAAACAATGAGCAGTTCTTC. The encoded protein is CASSLGPNNEQFF.

This clonotype was counted once. The V and J genes are TRBV4-1 and TRBJ2-3, with unresolved D. The V gene's germline CDR1 is MGHRA and CDR2 YSYEKL. The CDR3 spans 17 residues. The V gene lost 2 bases and the J gene lost 2 bases, with 17 bases spanning the gap. The DNA for the CDR3 is TGCGCCAGCAGCCAACCTACTATCGGTTACAACACAGATACGCAGTATTTT. Its protein product is CASSQPTIGYNTDTQYF.

V gene TRBV28 combines with J gene TRBJ2-3; 9 nucleotides match TRBD1. The trim removed 6 bases at V and 7 bases at J, leaving 20 bases unmatched. The CDR3 covers 18 residues. Looked up from germline, CDR1 is MDHEN and CDR2 is SYDVKM. The CDR3, as DNA: TGTGCCAGCAGAGGTACAGGGGGCAAGAGGTGGTATGGGAATACGCAGTATTTT. Translation gives CASRGTGGKRWYGNTQYF.

This chain uses TRBV6-2 or TRBV6-3 with TRBJ2-7; D remains unclear. The V and J ends lost 7 bases and 6 bases respectively, with 16 bases between them. The CDR3 totals 13 residues. Germline values: CDR1 MNHEY, CDR2 SVGEGT. The CDR3 loop is CASTHEDFCEQYF. The CDR3, as DNA: TGTGCCAGCACCCACGAAGATTTTTGCGAGCAGTACTTC.

This clonotype has more than one count but fewer than ten. V gene TRBV20-1 combines with J gene TRBJ1-5; 8 bases align to TRBD1. The germline CDR1 and CDR2 sequences are DFQATT and SNEGSKA (reference sequence). This CDR3 spans 13 amino acids. Losses at the gene ends were 6 bases for V and 4 bases for J; bases not matched to a gene: 5. CDR3 in amino acids: CSATDRENQPQHF. CDR3 bases: TGCAGTGCCACGGACAGGGAAAATCAGCCCCAGCATTTT.

The genes are TRBV6-1 and TRBJ2-7; 8 nucleotides agree with TRBD2. Near its end, the DNA agrees better with TRBJ2-5, so the J call may be wrong. The CDR3 loop spans 16 amino acids. CDR1 is MNHNS and CDR2 is SASEGT in the germline V gene. The CDR3: CASSEGIAGSTGTQYF. CDR3 bases: TGTGCCAGCAGTGAAGGAATAGCGGGGTCGACCGGGACCCAGTACTTC.

The chain carries TRBV28 and TRBJ2-7; D call uncertain. V was trimmed by 1 base and J by 3 bases, leaving 4 bases between them. CDR1 and CDR2 from the germline V gene are MDHEN and SYDVKM. The CDR3 is 12 residues long. The DNA for the CDR3 is TGTGCCAGCAGTTTATACCTCTACGAGCAGTACTTC. Its protein product is CASSLYLYEQYF.

The rearrangement joins TRBV20-1 to TRBJ2-1; 7 nucleotides match TRBD1. Germline V lookup: CDR1 DFQATT, CDR2 SNEGSKA (reference sequence). This CDR3 is built from 12 residues. Germline trimming cut 8 bases from V and 5 bases from J; bases unmatched to any gene: 6. CDR3 protein: CSLDRPHNEQFF. The CDR3 nucleotides are TGCAGTTTGGACAGGCCGCACAATGAGCAGTTCTTC.

This clonotype was detected ten times or more. The V and J genes are TRBV11-1 and TRBJ2-1; 10 positions match TRBD2. Trimming at V came to 7 bases and at J to 6 bases, leaving 9 bases not matched to a gene. The V gene's germline CDR1 is SGHAT and CDR2 FQDESV (reference sequence). This CDR3 region has 15 residues. This CDR3 is CASIRGPSGSNEQFF. The CDR3 bases are TGTGCCAGCATCCGGGGCCCTAGCGGGAGCAATGAGCAGTTCTTC.

Points on this clonotype: A read error is possible here, since a much larger clone lies one base away. The V call is TRBV9, the J call TRBJ2-1, with 7 bases lining up with TRBD1. V was pared by 2 bases and J by 13 bases, with 15 bases of the junction left unmatched. The CDR3 totals 15 residues. Germline CDR1 is SGDLS and CDR2 is YYNGEE. This chain's CDR3 is CASSVTGVQGETQFF. In DNA, the CDR3 is TGTGCCAGCAGCGTTACAGGGGTTCAGGGAGAGACCCAGTTCTTC.

This clonotype was found a few times. The rearrangement uses TRBV20-1 and TRBJ2-1; D may be TRBD1 (5 bases). This CDR3 has 11 residues. CDR1 is DFQATT and CDR2 is SNEGSKA in the germline V gene (reference sequence). With 2 bases removed from V and 6 bases from J, the gap between germline ends came to 5 bases. CDR3 sequence: CSARQGNEQFF. The DNA of the CDR3 is TGCAGTGCTAGACAGGGCAATGAGCAGTTCTTC.

The chain couples TRBV4-2 to TRBJ2-1; TRBD1 aligns across 11 bases. This CDR3 spans 16 amino acids. CDR1 and CDR2 (germline): LGHNA, YNFKEQ. V shed 4 bases, J shed 9 bases, and the junction held 11 bases outside the gene matches. CDR3 residues: CASSPYRDRGKGEQFF. The CDR3 coding sequence is TGTGCCAGCAGCCCATACCGGGACAGGGGGAAGGGTGAGCAGTTCTTC.

Many counts were recorded for this clonotype. The chain recombines TRBV12-5 with TRBJ2-3, with TRBD2 matching 9 bases. CDR3 size: 15 residues. The junction had 4 bases not matched to a gene; V was cut back by 5 bases and J by 1 base. Germline V gene lookup returns CDR1 LGHNT and CDR2 FRNRAP. CDR3 in DNA: TGTGCTAGTGGTGACTCTAGCGGGGGCACAGATACGCAGTATTTT. This encodes CASGDSSGGTDTQYF.